This is a list of T cell receptor beta chains from one sample in a study of control samples from healthy donors and cancer patients. Only in-frame clones appear in the TCRdb table, and some are missing; sequencing was by immunoSEQ multiplex PCR. The data contain 150,000 to 200,000 clones, approximately 90% of them singletons. Sequenced material: blood. The source of these receptors is a man between 25 and 39 years old in good health. CDR3s include the opening cysteine and the closing phenylalanine or tryptophan.

j_gene,v_gene,CDR3aa
TRBJ1-5,TRBV27,CASSLGNQPQHF
TRBJ1-5,TRBV10-3,CAISGDRASNQPQHF
TRBJ1-1,TRBV4-1,CASSLDRGHTEAFF
TRBJ1-2,TRBV18,CASSPILQADGYTF
TRBJ1-6,TRBV11-2,CASSYLGTSAYNSPLHF
TRBJ2-5,TRBV5-1,CASSLARGGGETQYF
TRBJ1-4,TRBV5-1,CASSLRQASTNEKLFF
TRBJ1-1,TRBV7-8,CASISGVLNTEAFF
TRBJ2-1,TRBV4-1,CASMGLAGEVLNEQFF
TRBJ1-4,TRBV19,CASSIGGHSEKLFF
TRBJ2-7,TRBV5-4,CASSLLGRGLSYEQYF
TRBJ2-5,TRBV11-3,CASSLGPVGEETQYF
TRBJ2-7,TRBV19,CASSLRQGAYEQYF
TRBJ2-7,TRBV7-2,CASSSQAYEQYF
TRBJ1-2,TRBV24-1,CATSDGTAPGYTF
TRBJ1-6,TRBV30,CAWRTGDSSPLHF
TRBJ2-1,TRBV5-5,CASSLGPRLAGGHEQFF
TRBJ1-4,TRBV6-1,CASSESRYPNEKLFF
TRBJ1-3,TRBV2,CASSNRGNTIYF
TRBJ2-7,TRBV7-9,CASSFLPYEQYF
TRBJ2-2,TRBV3-1/TRBV3-2,CASSEDISTGELFF
TRBJ1-5,TRBV6-5,CASSSPQGYQPQHF
TRBJ2-3,TRBV7-3,CASAAGSSTDTQYF
TRBJ2-7,TRBV6-2/TRBV6-3,CASSFFGLAGDLSYEQYF
TRBJ1-1,TRBV6-5,CASSYSRGWEAFF
TRBJ1-5,TRBV19,CASSTRQASRSNQPQHF
TRBJ2-7,TRBV5-1,CASSSPDSVTEQYF
TRBJ1-6,TRBV3-1/TRBV3-2,CASSPGQANSPLHF
TRBJ2-3,TRBV20-1,CSATPLDTQYF
TRBJ2-1,TRBV6-6,CASRTPGGANNEQFF
TRBJ2-2,TRBV6-2/TRBV6-3,CASSYSRGSGELFF
TRBJ2-7,TRBV11-2,CASSLDPRTPPYEQYF
TRBJ1-1,TRBV13,CASSFAGTRGTEAFF
TRBJ1-3,TRBV6-6,CASEQASSGNTIYF
TRBJ1-2,TRBV6-1,CASSETGGSSGYTF
TRBJ2-7,TRBV6-6,CASSLGQGAYEQYF
TRBJ1-5,TRBV18,CASSQQGSNQPQHF
TRBJ1-5,TRBV28,CASSRTGGGQPQHF
TRBJ2-7,TRBV5-5,CASSLSGYEQYF
TRBJ1-2,TRBV12-3/TRBV12-4,CASRRGNYGYTF
TRBJ1-1,TRBV6-5,CASSRIVNTEAFF
TRBJ2-2,TRBV5-1,CASSWTENTGELFF
TRBJ2-2,TRBV5-8,CASSLYPTGELFF
TRBJ2-2,TRBV19,CASSMGGAGELFF
TRBJ2-2,TRBV5-1,CASSRQLGAGELFF
TRBJ2-1,TRBV28,CASTSGTEDEQFF
TRBJ1-5,TRBV2,CASSDTIVGGNQPQHF
TRBJ2-7,TRBV11-3,CASSLGGTANEQYF
TRBJ1-5,TRBV6-6,CASSSSIQQPQHF
TRBJ2-1,TRBV28,CASSGNEQFF
TRBJ1-1,TRBV2,CASSWGQLNTEAFF
TRBJ2-2,TRBV6-4,CASSDGGGAGELFF
TRBJ1-1,TRBV7-2,CASSRRTDTEAFF
TRBJ1-1,TRBV7-2,CASSLELGTEAFF
TRBJ1-4,TRBV19,CASSPGGGRASEKLFF
TRBJ1-6,TRBV9,CASSVEDRNNSPLHF